A single sample gave rise to the 8 T cell receptor beta chains below, sequenced in a study of cytomegalovirus exposure and HLA in healthy donors. Primers: 60 Vbeta forward and 13 Jbeta reverse. Here immunoSEQ multiplex PCR was the method, and the copy in TCRdb shows in-frame clones only, minus some. The table counts about 39,000 clones; 4% lies in the top ten. Material for sequencing was PBMCs. Receptors originate from a male donor in good health and CMV-seronegative.

This rearrangement joins TRBV6-1 to TRBJ1-2; 7 bases are a match to TRBD1. The V gene's germline CDR1 is MNHNS and CDR2 SASEGT. The CDR3 has 15 residues. Trimming cost V 6 bases and J 5 bases; bases outside gene matches: 12. Here the CDR3 reads CASREQGLDVYGYTF. In DNA form, the CDR3 reads TGTGCCAGCAGGGAACAGGGGCTGGATGTTTATGGCTACACCTTC.

The rearrangement joins TRBV30 to TRBJ2-1, with 14 bases fitting TRBD2. This CDR3 has 19 amino acids. Per germline, CDR1 GTSNPN and CDR2 SVGIG (reference sequence). The V segment lost 0 bases and the J segment 3 bases; nucleotides outside the gene matches: 10. The CDR3 spells CAWSVRRTSGGKVYNEQFF. The CDR3 nucleotides are TGTGCCTGGAGTGTACGTAGGACTAGCGGGGGGAAAGTCTACAATGAGCAGTTCTTC.

V and J are TRBV14 and TRBJ2-1, with D tentatively TRBD2 (7 bases). The germline gives CDR1 SGHDN, CDR2 FVKESK. Trimming removed 5 bases at V and 7 bases at J, with 15 bases between. The CDR3 runs 14 residues. DNA for the CDR3: TGTGCCAGCAGCATACGGGGGGCCTGGAATGAGCAGTTCTTC. This codes for CASSIRGAWNEQFF.

The rearrangement joins TRBV18 to TRBJ1-1, with D perhaps TRBD1 (6 bases). The CDR3 runs to 15 residues. Germline CDR1 reads KGHSH; CDR2 reads LQKENI. V was clipped by 5 bases and J by 3 bases, with 16 bases between them. CDR3: CASSVDSLGYTEAFF. For the CDR3, the DNA is TGTGCCAGCTCAGTGGACAGTTTAGGGTACACTGAAGCTTTCTTT.

V and J are TRBV6-1 and TRBJ1-4, with D unresolved. This CDR3 is 14 amino acids long. CDR1 and CDR2 (germline): MNHNS, SASEGT. V gave up 4 bases and J gave up 5 bases, with 11 bases separating them. The CDR3 bases are TGTGCCAGCAGTGGAGGGAGTCCCAATGAAAAACTGTTTTTT. It translates to CASSGGSPNEKLFF.

The chain combines TRBV7-9 with TRBJ1-3; D is ambiguous. CDR1 and CDR2 (germline): SEHNR, FQNEAQ (reference sequence). Trimming shortened V by 5 bases and J by 4 bases, and 15 bases separated the two germline ends. The length of the CDR3 is 15 residues. The CDR3 DNA follows: TGTGCCAGCAGCCCCCCAACCACGACAGGAAACACCATATATTTT. It specifies CASSPPTTTGNTIYF.

The chain carries TRBV5-1 and TRBJ1-5; tentative D call: TRBD1 (6 bases). The CDR3 is 13 residues long. Trimming pared 1 base from V and 4 bases from J, leaving 6 bases between. CDR1 and CDR2 from the germline V gene are SGHRS and YFSETQ. The CDR3 sequence is CASSLRGNQPQHF. The CDR3 region has the DNA TGCGCCAGCAGCTTGAGGGGGAATCAGCCCCAGCATTTT.

DNA for the CDR3: TGTGCCAGCAGTGATGGACTGAGCAATCAGCCCCAGCATTTT. Its translation: CASSDGLSNQPQHF. The chain recombines TRBV2 with TRBJ1-5; D ambiguous. This CDR3 spans 14 amino acids. Germline V gene sequence: CDR1 SNHLY, CDR2 FYNNEI. Trimming pared 3 bases from V and 1 base from J, leaving 7 bases between.